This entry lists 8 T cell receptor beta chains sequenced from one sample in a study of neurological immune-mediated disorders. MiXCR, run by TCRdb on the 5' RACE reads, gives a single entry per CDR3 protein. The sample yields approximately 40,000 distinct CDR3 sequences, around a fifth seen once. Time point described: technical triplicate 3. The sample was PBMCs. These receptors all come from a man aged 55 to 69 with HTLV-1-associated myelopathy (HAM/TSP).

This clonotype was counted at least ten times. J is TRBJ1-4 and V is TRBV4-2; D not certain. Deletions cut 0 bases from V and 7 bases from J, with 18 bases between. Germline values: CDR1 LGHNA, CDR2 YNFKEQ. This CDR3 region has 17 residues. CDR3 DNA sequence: TGTGCCAGCAGCCAAGAGACTCGCGGGTCCTCGGGTGAAAAACTGTTTTTT. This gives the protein CASSQETRGSSGEKLFF.

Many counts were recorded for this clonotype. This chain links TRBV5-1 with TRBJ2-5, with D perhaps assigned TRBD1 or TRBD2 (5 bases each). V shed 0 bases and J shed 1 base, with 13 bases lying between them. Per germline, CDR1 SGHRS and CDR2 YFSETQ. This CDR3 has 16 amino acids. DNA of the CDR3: TGCGCCAGCAGCTTGGGCGCCACCGGGACCCAAGAGACCCAGTACTTC. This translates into CASSLGATGTQETQYF.

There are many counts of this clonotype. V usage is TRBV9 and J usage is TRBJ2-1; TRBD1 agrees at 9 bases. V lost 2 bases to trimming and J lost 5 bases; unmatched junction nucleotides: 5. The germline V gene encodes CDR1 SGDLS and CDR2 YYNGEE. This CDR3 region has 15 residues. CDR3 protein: CASSVGQGTHNEQFF. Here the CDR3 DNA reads TGTGCCAGCAGCGTCGGACAGGGGACCCACAATGAGCAGTTCTTC.

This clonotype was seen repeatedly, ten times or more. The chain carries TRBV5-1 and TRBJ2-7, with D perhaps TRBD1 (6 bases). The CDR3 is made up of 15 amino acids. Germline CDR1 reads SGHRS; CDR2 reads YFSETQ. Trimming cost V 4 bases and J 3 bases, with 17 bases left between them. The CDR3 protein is CASSPRQGSSYEQYF. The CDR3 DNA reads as TGCGCCAGCAGCCCCAGGCAGGGGTCCAGCTACGAGCAGTACTTC.

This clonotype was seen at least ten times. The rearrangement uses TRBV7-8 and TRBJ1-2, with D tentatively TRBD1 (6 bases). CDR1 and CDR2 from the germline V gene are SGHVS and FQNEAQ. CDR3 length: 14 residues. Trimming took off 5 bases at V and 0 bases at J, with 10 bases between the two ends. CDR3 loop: CASSAGTTNYGYTF. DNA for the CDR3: TGTGCCAGCAGCGCCGGGACAACTAACTATGGCTACACCTTC.

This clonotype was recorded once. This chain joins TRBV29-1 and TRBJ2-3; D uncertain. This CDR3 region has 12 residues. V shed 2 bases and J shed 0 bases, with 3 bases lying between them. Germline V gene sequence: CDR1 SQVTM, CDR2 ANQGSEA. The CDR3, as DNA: TGCAGCGTTGAACCTAGCACAGATACGCAGTATTTT. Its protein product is CSVEPSTDTQYF.

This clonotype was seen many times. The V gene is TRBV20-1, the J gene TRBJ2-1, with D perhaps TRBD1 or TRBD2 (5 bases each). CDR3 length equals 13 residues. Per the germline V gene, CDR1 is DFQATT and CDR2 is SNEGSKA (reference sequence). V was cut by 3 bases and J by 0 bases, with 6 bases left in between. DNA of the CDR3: TGCAGTGCTAGCGGGGCCTCCTACAATGAGCAGTTCTTC. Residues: CSASGASYNEQFF.

CDR3 DNA: TGCAGTGCTACTGGGACTCTTGCCTATCAGCCCCAGCATTTT. Translated: CSATGTLAYQPQHF. This chain uses TRBV20-1 with TRBJ1-5; maybe TRBD1 (5 bases). This CDR3 has 14 residues. The V gene lost 4 bases and the J gene lost 5 bases, with 15 bases spanning the gap. In germline, CDR1 is DFQATT, CDR2 SNEGSKA (reference sequence).